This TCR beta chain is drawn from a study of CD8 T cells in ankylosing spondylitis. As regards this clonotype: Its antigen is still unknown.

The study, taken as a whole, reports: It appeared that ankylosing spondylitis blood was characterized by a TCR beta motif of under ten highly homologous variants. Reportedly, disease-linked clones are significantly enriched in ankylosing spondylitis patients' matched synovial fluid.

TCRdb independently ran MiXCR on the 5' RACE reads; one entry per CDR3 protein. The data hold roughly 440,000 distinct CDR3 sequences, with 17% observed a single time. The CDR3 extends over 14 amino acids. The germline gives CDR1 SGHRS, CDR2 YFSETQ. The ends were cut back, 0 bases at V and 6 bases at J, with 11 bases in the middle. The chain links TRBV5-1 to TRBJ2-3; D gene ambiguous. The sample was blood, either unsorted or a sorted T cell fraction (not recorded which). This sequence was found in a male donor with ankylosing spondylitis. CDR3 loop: CASSLEGAPDTQYF. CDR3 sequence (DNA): TGCGCCAGCAGCTTGGAGGGTGCTCCGGATACGCAGTATTTT.